The 21 T cell receptor beta chains in this list originate from one sample, sequenced in a study of molecular identifiers for immune sequencing clone quantification. TCRdb reanalysed the PCR reads using MiXCR and keeps one entry per CDR3 protein. The sample shows more than 550,000 distinct CDR3 sequences, roughly 27% of them seen only once. Sequenced sample: naive CD8+ T cells from blood, with Jurkat cell RNA spiked in. Subset defined: FACS-sorted CD8+CD4-CCR7+CD45RA+ naive T cells. These receptor sequences come from a human donor in good health. Some libraries in this study had Jurkat cell RNA spiked in.

Note on this clonotype: A read error may be the cause here, since a much bigger clone is one base away. The J gene is TRBJ2-5, the V gene TRBV5-1; 10 positions agree with TRBD1. There are 15 residues in the CDR3. CDR1 is SGHRS, CDR2 YFSETQ, per germline. The CDR3: CASSVDRGRGETQCF. As DNA, the CDR3 is TGCGCCAGCAGCGTAGACAGGGGGCGAGGGGAGACCCAGTGCTTC.

This clonotype was observed at least ten times. This chain links TRBV29-1 with TRBJ2-7, with 8 nucleotides matching TRBD1. Germline lookup yields CDR1 SQVTM and CDR2 ANQGSEA. The CDR3 sequence is 13 residues long. The V and J ends lost 5 bases and 4 bases, in that order; junction bases with no gene match: 7. CDR3 protein: CSVWQGATYEQYF. The CDR3 nucleotides read TGCAGCGTTTGGCAGGGGGCAACGTACGAGCAGTACTTC.

With respect to this clonotype: A much larger clone lies one base from this, so it may be a read error. The chain uses TRBV7-2 and TRBJ1-5; the match to TRBD1 covers 9 bases. Per germline, CDR1 SGHTA and CDR2 FQGNSA. Losses at the gene ends were 5 bases for V and 6 bases for J; bases not matched to a gene: 5. The CDR3 runs 14 residues. As DNA, the CDR3 is TGTGCCAGCAGCGCAAACAGGGGGCGTCAGCCCCAGCATTTT. It yields the protein CASSANRGRQPQHF.

On this clonotype itself: A much larger clone sits a single nucleotide away, making a read error possible. A read error is likely, as this CDR3 ends without the conserved phenylalanine or tryptophan. This chain links TRBV2 with TRBJ2-3, with D perhaps assigned TRBD1 or TRBD2 (5 bases each). Germline-derived CDR1 and CDR2 are SNHLY and FYNNEI. Trimming stripped 4 bases from V and 6 bases from J, with 11 bases between. The CDR3 totals 13 residues. CDR3: CASSVGTDDTQYL. The CDR3 nucleotides read TGTGCCAGCAGTGTCGGGACGGATGATACGCAGTATCTT.

This clonotype was picked up many times. V gene TRBV24-1 combines with J gene TRBJ2-1, with 8 positions matching TRBD2. The germline V gene has CDR1 KGHDR and CDR2 SFDVKD. With 0 bases clipped from V and 6 bases from J, the junction kept 3 bases outside the gene matches. The length of the CDR3 is 15 residues. In nucleotides, the CDR3 is TGTGCCACCAGTGATTTGGGGACTAGTCTCAATGAGCAGTTCTTC. Its translation is CATSDLGTSLNEQFF.

Ten or more counts support this clonotype. This chain links TRBV20-1 with TRBJ1-1, with D unresolved. This CDR3 is built from 11 residues. Germline V gene sequence: CDR1 DFQATT, CDR2 SNEGSKA (reference sequence). CDR3 nucleotide sequence: TGCACCTTAGCCCTGAACACTGAAGCTTTCTTT. Amino acids: CTLALNTEAFF.

The V call is TRBV11-2, the J call TRBJ2-5; D remains unclear. The CDR3 runs to 16 residues. Trimming left V 2 bases short and J 5 bases short, with 18 bases between. Germline-derived CDR1 and CDR2 are SGHAT and FQNNGV. CDR3 nucleotide sequence: TGTGCCAGCAGCTTATCCTCGCTTTGGTTCGGCGAGACCCAGTACTTC. It translates to CASSLSSLWFGETQYF. Full variable domain (rest looked up from reference TRBV11-2 and TRBJ2-5): EAGVAQSPRYKIIEKRQSVAFWCNPISGHATLYWYQQILGQGPKLLIQFQNNGVVDDSQLPKDRFSAERLKGVDSTLKIQPAKLEDSAVYLCASSLSSLWFGETQYFGPGTRLLVL.

With regard to this clonotype: An end of the junction differs from the germline gene, which may be a read error. The V and J genes are TRBV20-1 and TRBJ2-7, with 7 bases matching TRBD2. This CDR3 has 15 residues. The germline V gene encodes CDR1 DFQATT and CDR2 SNEGSKA (reference sequence). This chain's CDR3 is CSTRDSDRLAIEQYF. The CDR3 nucleotides are TGCAGTACTAGAGATTCGGACCGACTAGCCATCGAGCAGTACTTC.

The J gene is TRBJ2-7, the V gene TRBV29-1; TRBD2 aligns across 7 bases. The CDR3 is 14 residues long. J lost 0 bases, V lost 6 bases, and 8 bases had no gene match. Per germline, CDR1 SQVTM and CDR2 ANQGSEA. CDR3 sequence: CSVGGGYSSYEQYF. CDR3 nucleotide sequence: TGCAGCGTGGGGGGGGGATATAGCTCCTACGAGCAGTACTTC.

Details on this clonotype: A much larger clone lies a single base off, so this may be a read error. This chain links TRBV29-1 with TRBJ2-3; 8 positions agree with TRBD1. The trim removed 8 bases at V and 0 bases at J, leaving 10 bases unmatched. There are 15 residues in the CDR3. Germline loops: CDR1 SQVTM, CDR2 ANQGSEA. The CDR3 coding sequence is TGCAGCCGCGACAGGGGCGAATCTAGCACAGATACGCAGTATTTT. Amino acid sequence: CSRDRGESSTDTQYF.

This clonotype occurred many times. J is TRBJ2-5 and V is TRBV5-4, with 9 bases lining up with TRBD2. J was trimmed by 4 bases and V by 4 bases; bases with no gene match: 8. The CDR3 length is 15 residues. Germline-derived CDR1 and CDR2 are SGHNT and YYREEE (reference sequence). CDR3 sequence (DNA): TGTGCCAGCAGCGTTAGCGGGGGCGGGGCAGAGACCCAGTACTTC. Its protein product is CASSVSGGGAETQYF.

This chain uses TRBV7-9 with TRBJ1-1, with D possibly TRBD1 on 6 matching bases. Germline CDR1 reads SEHNR; CDR2 reads FQNEAQ (reference sequence). The CDR3 totals 12 residues. With 6 bases removed from V and 7 bases from J, the gap between germline ends came to 12 bases. CDR3 protein: CASREGGIEAFF. The DNA for the CDR3 is TGTGCCAGCAGGGAGGGGGGTATTGAAGCTTTCTTT.

This clonotype turned up a few times. V usage is TRBV18 and J usage is TRBJ2-1; 12 nucleotides match TRBD2. This CDR3 spans 16 amino acids. The germline V gene encodes CDR1 KGHSH and CDR2 LQKENI. Trimming at V came to 5 bases and at J to 8 bases, leaving 10 bases not matched to a gene. In nucleotides, the CDR3 is TGTGCCAGCTCATCTCCTAGCGGGAGGGGCCTGTATGAGCAGTTCTTC. Its protein is CASSSPSGRGLYEQFF.

Remarks on this clonotype: The junction shows a germline mismatch at one end, possibly a read error. The chain couples TRBV5-8 to TRBJ1-5; no firm D call. CDR1 SGHTS and CDR2 YDEGEE come from the germline V gene. This CDR3 has 15 amino acids. CDR3: CASSLAYSSNQPLHF. The CDR3 coding sequence is TGTGCCAGCAGCTTGGCGTATAGCAGCAATCAGCCCCTGCATTTT.

This clonotype was recorded many times. This rearrangement joins TRBV6-5 to TRBJ2-5, with TRBD2 matching 8 bases. From germline, CDR1 is MNHEY and CDR2 SVGAGI. There are 14 residues in the CDR3. The V gene end was trimmed by 3 bases and the J gene end by 5 bases; junction bases not matched to a gene: 5. The CDR3 sequence is CASSYVQRGETQYF. DNA of the CDR3: TGTGCCAGCAGTTATGTTCAGCGGGGGGAGACCCAGTACTTC.

The V gene is TRBV7-2, the J gene TRBJ1-4; no clear D gene. The V gene's germline CDR1 is SGHTA and CDR2 FQGNSA. V gave up 3 bases and J gave up 0 bases, with 8 bases separating them. This CDR3 has 15 amino acids. Here the CDR3 reads CASSLATATNEKLFF. The CDR3, as DNA: TGTGCCAGCAGCTTGGCAACAGCAACTAATGAAAAACTGTTTTTT.

This clonotype occurred many times. The chain joins TRBV7-6 to TRBJ2-6, with 8 nucleotides matching TRBD2. Germline values: CDR1 SGHVS, CDR2 FNYEAQ. The CDR3 runs 18 residues. V lost 5 bases to trimming and J lost 2 bases; unmatched junction nucleotides: 11. The CDR3 DNA follows: TGTGCCAGCAGCCCCATGTCAGCGGGAGTCCCTGGGGCCAACGTCCTGACTTTC. Its translation: CASSPMSAGVPGANVLTF.

The chain couples TRBV15 to TRBJ1-1; 9 bases match TRBD1. Germline assignment: CDR1 LNHNV and CDR2 YYDKDF (reference sequence). V gave up 2 bases and J gave up 5 bases; unmatched junction bases: 6. The CDR3 extends over 15 amino acids. The CDR3 DNA follows: TGTGCCACCAGCAGACCCGGGACAGGGTTAACTGAAGCTTTCTTT. Residues: CATSRPGTGLTEAFF. Full variable domain (rest looked up from reference TRBV15 and TRBJ1-1): DAMVIQNPRYQVTQFGKPVTLSCSQTLNHNVMYWYQQKSSQAPKLLFHYYDKDFNNEADTPDNFQSRRPNTSFCFLDIRSPGLGDTAMYLCATSRPGTGLTEAFFGQGTRLTVV.

This clonotype occurred once. This rearrangement joins TRBV7-9 to TRBJ1-1; D is perhaps TRBD1 (5 bases). Germline lookup yields CDR1 SEHNR and CDR2 FQNEAQ (reference sequence). This CDR3 has 13 residues. Trimming stripped 11 bases from V and 4 bases from J, with 17 bases between. CDR3 nucleotide sequence: TGTGCCGGCATGTGGGGGGGTATCACTGAAGCTTTCTTT. Translation gives CAGMWGGITEAFF.

The chain joins TRBV24-1 to TRBJ1-2; 7 bases match TRBD1. CDR3 length: 11 amino acids. The germline gives CDR1 KGHDR, CDR2 SFDVKD. With 6 bases clipped from V and 6 bases from J, the junction kept 0 bases outside the gene matches. The CDR3 DNA is TGTGCCACCAGTACAGGGGATGGCTACACCTTC. Translating it yields CATSTGDGYTF.

A word on this clonotype: One end of the junction fails to match germline, which may point to a read error. J is TRBJ2-1 and V is TRBV7-9; TRBD1 is a possible D gene (6 bases). The germline CDR1 and CDR2 sequences are SEHNR and FQNEAQ (reference sequence). This CDR3 region has 15 residues. CDR3: CASSHRDNSYNGQFF. In nucleotides, the CDR3 is TGTGCCAGCAGCCACCGGGACAACTCCTACAATGGGCAGTTCTTC.